This T cell receptor beta chain was sequenced during a study of blood T cell repertoires in COVID-19. Participants were aged 18 to 89 years, lived in over 20 US areas, and enrolled virtually. In Cohort 3, a recovered donor had either two negative PCRs, clearance, or symptom resolution. Original methodology: The authors estimated nucleated cell counts from reference gene primer amplification. Profiling relied on immunoSEQ multiplex PCR, and the TCRdb table lists in-frame clones only, not all of them. Clone size and V and J calls were adopted from that table, with D and trimming inferred from the DNA. The sample lists over 100,000 clones, around 84% seen once, with roughly 3.9% in the top ten. A single count supports this clone. The receptor was derived from a woman under 40 who had recovered from COVID-19. Specimen: PBMCs or T cells enriched from blood (not recorded which).

The CDR3 nucleotides are TGTGCCAGCACAACCCGGCGACAGGCTAGCACAGATACGCAGTATTTT. Amino acids: CASTTRRQASTDTQYF. The rearrangement joins TRBV11-2 to TRBJ2-3, with a tentative D call TRBD1 (6 bases). V was cut by 7 bases and J by 0 bases, with 17 bases left in between. CDR3 length equals 16 residues. Germline CDR1 and CDR2: SGHAT and FQNNGV.